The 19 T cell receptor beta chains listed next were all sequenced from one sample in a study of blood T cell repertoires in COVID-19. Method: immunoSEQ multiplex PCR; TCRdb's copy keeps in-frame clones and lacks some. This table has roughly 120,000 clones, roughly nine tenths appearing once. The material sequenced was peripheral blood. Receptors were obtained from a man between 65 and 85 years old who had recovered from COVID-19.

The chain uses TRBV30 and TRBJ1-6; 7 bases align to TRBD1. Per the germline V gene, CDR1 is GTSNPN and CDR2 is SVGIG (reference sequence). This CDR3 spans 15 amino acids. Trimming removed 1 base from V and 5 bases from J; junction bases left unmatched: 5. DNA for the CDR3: TGTGCCTGGAGTGAAACAGGGGTTGATAATTCACCCCTCCACTTT. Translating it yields CAWSETGVDNSPLHF.

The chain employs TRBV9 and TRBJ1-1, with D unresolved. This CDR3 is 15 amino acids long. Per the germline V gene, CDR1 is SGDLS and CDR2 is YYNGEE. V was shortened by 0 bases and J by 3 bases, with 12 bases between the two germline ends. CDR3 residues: CASSVDDSGYTEAFF. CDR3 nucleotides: TGTGCCAGCAGCGTAGATGATTCGGGGTACACTGAAGCTTTCTTT.

The CDR3 DNA is TGTGCCACCAGTGATGGCCCCTACTATGGCTACACCTTC. This sequence encodes CATSDGPYYGYTF. This chain uses TRBV24-1 with TRBJ1-2; D ambiguous. Trimming left V 3 bases short and J 3 bases short, with 7 bases between. The CDR3 is 13 residues long. Looked up from germline, CDR1 is KGHDR and CDR2 is SFDVKD.

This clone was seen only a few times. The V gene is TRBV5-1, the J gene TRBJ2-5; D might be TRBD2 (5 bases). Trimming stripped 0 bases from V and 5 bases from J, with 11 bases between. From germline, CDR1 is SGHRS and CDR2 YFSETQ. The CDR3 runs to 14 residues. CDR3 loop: CASSLASEEETQYF. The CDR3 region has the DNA TGCGCCAGCAGCTTGGCCTCGGAGGAGGAGACCCAGTACTTC.

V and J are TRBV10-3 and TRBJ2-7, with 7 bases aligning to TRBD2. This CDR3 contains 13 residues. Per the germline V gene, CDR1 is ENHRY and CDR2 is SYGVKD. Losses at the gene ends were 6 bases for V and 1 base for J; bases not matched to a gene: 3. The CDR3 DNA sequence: TGTGCCATCAGAACAGCGGGGTCCTACGAGCAGTACTTC. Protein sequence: CAIRTAGSYEQYF.

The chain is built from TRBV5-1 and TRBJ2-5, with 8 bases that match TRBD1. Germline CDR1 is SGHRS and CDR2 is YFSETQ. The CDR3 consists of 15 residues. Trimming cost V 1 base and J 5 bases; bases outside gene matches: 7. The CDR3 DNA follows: TGCGCCAGCAGCTTGCAGGGGGCGCAGGCGGAGACCCAGTACTTC. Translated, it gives CASSLQGAQAETQYF.

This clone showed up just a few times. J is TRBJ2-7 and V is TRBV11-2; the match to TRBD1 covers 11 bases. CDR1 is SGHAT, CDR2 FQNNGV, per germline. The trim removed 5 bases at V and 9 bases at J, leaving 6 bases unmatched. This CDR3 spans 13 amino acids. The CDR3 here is CASSRRDRGWQYF. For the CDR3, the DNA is TGTGCCAGCAGCCGCAGGGACAGGGGGTGGCAGTACTTC.

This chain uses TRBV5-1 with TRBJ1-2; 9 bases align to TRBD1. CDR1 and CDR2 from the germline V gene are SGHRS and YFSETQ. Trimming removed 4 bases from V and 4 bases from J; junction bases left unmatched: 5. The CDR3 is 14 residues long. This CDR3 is CASSEGQGIYGYTF. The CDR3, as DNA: TGCGCCAGCAGCGAGGGACAGGGAATCTATGGCTACACCTTC.

The CDR3: CASSGGPYNEQFF. In DNA form, the CDR3 reads TGCGCCAGCAGTGGGGGCCCCTACAATGAGCAGTTCTTC. V usage is TRBV4-3 and J usage is TRBJ2-1; D is possibly TRBD1 (6 bases). V was clipped by 6 bases and J by 2 bases, with 8 bases between them. CDR1 is LGHNA, CDR2 YSLEER, per germline. CDR3 length: 13 residues.

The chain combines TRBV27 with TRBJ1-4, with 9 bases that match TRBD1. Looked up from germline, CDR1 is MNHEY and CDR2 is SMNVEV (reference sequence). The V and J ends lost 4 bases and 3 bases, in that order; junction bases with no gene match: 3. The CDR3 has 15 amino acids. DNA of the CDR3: TGTGCCAGCAGTTCCTGGACAGGGGCTAATGAAAAACTGTTTTTT. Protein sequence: CASSSWTGANEKLFF.

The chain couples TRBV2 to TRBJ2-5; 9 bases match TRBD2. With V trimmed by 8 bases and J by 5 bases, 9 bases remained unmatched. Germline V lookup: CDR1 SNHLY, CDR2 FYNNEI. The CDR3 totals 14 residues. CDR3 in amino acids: CASCGGGAGETQYF. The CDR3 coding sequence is TGTGCCAGCTGTGGCGGGGGGGCTGGGGAGACCCAGTACTTC.

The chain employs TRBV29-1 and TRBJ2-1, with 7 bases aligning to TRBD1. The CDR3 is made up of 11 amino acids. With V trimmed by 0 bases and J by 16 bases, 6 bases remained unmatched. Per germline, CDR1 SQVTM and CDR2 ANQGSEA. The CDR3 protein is CSVEDRDSCFF. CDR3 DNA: TGCAGCGTTGAAGACCGGGACAGCTGTTTCTTC.

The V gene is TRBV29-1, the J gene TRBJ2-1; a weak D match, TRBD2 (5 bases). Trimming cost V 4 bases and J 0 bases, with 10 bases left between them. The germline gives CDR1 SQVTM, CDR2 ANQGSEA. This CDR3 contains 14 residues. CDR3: CSVVWESSYNEQFF. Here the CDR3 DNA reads TGCAGCGTTGTCTGGGAGAGCTCCTACAATGAGCAGTTCTTC.

This CDR3 reads CSARDREAFF. DNA for the CDR3: TGCAGTGCTAGAGATCGGGAAGCTTTCTTT. The rearrangement links TRBV20-1 to TRBJ1-1; D is uncertain. The CDR3 totals 10 residues. V lost 0 bases and J lost 8, with 4 bases in between. Germline loops: CDR1 DFQATT, CDR2 SNEGSKA (reference sequence).

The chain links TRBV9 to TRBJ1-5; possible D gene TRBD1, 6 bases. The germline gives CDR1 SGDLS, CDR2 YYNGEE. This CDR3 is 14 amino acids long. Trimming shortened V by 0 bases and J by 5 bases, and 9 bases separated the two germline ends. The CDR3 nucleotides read TGTGCCAGCAGCGTAGAGCCAGGGGATCAGCCCCAGCATTTT. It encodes CASSVEPGDQPQHF. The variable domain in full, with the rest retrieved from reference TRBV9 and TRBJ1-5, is DSGVTQTPKHLITATGQRVTLRCSPRSGDLSVYWYQQSLDQGLQFLIQYYNGEERAKGNILERFSAQQFPDLHSELNLSSLELGDSALYFCASSVEPGDQPQHFGDGTRLSIL.

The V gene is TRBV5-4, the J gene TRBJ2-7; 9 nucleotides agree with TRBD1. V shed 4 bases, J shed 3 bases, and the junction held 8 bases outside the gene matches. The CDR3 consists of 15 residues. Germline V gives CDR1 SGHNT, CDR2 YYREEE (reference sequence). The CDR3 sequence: CASSLPSTGGYEQYF. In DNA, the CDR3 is TGTGCCAGCAGCCTACCGTCGACAGGGGGCTACGAGCAGTACTTC.

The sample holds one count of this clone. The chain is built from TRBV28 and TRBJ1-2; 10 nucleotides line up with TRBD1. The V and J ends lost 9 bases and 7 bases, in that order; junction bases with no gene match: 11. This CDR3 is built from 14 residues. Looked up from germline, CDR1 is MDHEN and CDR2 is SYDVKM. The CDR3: CASRSGTGVRGYTF. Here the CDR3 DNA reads TGTGCCAGTCGTTCCGGGACAGGGGTACGTGGCTACACCTTC.

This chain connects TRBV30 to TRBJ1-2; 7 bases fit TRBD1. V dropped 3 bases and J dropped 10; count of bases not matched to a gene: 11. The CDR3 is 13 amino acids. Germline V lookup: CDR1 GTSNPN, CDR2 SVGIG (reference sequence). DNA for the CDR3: TGTGCCTGGAGCCCGACAGGGTTCCCCATCTACACCTTC. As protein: CAWSPTGFPIYTF.

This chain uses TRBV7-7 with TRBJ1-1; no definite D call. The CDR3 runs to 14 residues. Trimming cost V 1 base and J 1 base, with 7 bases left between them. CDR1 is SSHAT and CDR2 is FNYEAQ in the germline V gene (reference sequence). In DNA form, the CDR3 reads TGTGCCAGCAGCTTAGAATTTAGGAACACTGAAGCTTTCTTT. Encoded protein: CASSLEFRNTEAFF. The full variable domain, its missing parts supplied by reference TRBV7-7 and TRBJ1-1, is GAGVSQSPRYKVTKRGQDVTLRCDPISSHATLYWYQQALGQGPEFLTYFNYEAQPDKSGLPSDRFSAERPEGSISTLTIQRTEQRDSAMYRCASSLEFRNTEAFFGQGTRLTVV.